The entry below describes one T cell receptor beta chain. Its specificity is unknown. The V and J ends lost 3 bases and 8 bases respectively, with 19 bases between them. The CDR3 length is 14 residues. Germline loops: CDR1 GTSNPN, CDR2 SVGIG (reference sequence). The sample belongs to a study of cytomegalovirus exposure and HLA in healthy donors. The PCR used 60 Vbeta and 13 Jbeta primers. Repertoires were generated with immunoSEQ multiplex PCR, while TCRdb's copy carries only in-frame clones and drops some. The table shows tens of thousands of clones, with about three quarters occurring only once. The study, taken as a whole, reports: Evidence from a later analysis indicated that most CMV-associated TCR beta chains looked HLA-restricted. Across all donors, roughly uniform sequencing depth was an assumption of the presence/absence analyses.

The genes are TRBV30 and TRBJ1-2, with D perhaps TRBD1 (5 bases). Sequencing input: PBMCs. This receptor was identified in a woman aged 40 to 50 in good health and CMV-seropositive. The CDR3 DNA sequence: TGTGCCTGGAGAGGGGCAGCCCCCTTTGGGGGCTACACCTTC. Amino acid sequence: CAWRGAAPFGGYTF.